The 4 T cell receptor beta chains listed next were all sequenced from one sample in a study of T cell repertoires in cytomegalovirus infection (dated by TCRdb to between 2018 and 2021). This specimen's treatment or condition label, interpreted: in vitro stimulation with specific CMV peptide epitopes to enrich CMV-specific T cells. The sequencing machine was an Illumina HiSeq 1500. TCRdb trimmed the raw reads at Q25, called clones with MiXCR and kept productive beta chains. Every distinct CDR3 protein forms one entry, paired with its most common genes and DNA. The sample table records about 920,000 distinct CDR3 sequences; about a third of these occur just once. The biggest ten clones account for about an eighth of the sample. For these TCRs, the target antigens are not known. Sequences were derived from cultured CD8+ T cells from PBMCs, sampled from culture after CMV antigen stimulation. The source is a human donor in good health (CMV status not recorded). Some clones in this sample may be carry-over from other donors' samples.

The chain employs TRBV6-6 and TRBJ2-2, with D maybe TRBD2 (6 bases). Trimming removed 0 bases from V and 1 base from J, with 12 bases in between. Germline loops: CDR1 MNHNY, CDR2 SVGAGI (reference sequence). This CDR3 comprises 17 residues. The chain's CDR3 is CASSYSIAAGNTGELFF. The CDR3 DNA follows: TGTGCCAGCAGTTACTCGATAGCGGCAGGGAACACCGGGGAGCTGTTTTTT.

The chain is built from TRBV23-1 and TRBJ2-7; no clear D gene. TRBV23-1 counts as an open reading frame of uncertain function. This CDR3 region has 13 residues. V was cut by 0 bases and J by 6 bases, with 9 bases left in between. CDR3 region: CASSQSPPTEQYF. The CDR3 nucleotides read TGCGCCAGCAGTCAATCCCCACCCACCGAGCAGTACTTC.

V gene TRBV7-6 combines with J gene TRBJ1-4; D is possibly TRBD1 (5 bases). The CDR3 contains 14 residues. Germline V gene data show CDR1 as SGHVS and CDR2 as FNYEAQ. Trimming left V 8 bases short and J 4 bases short, with 14 bases between. The CDR3 protein is CASRGKGYNEKLFF. The CDR3 DNA reads TGTGCCAGCCGGGGGAAGGGTTATAATGAAAAACTGTTTTTT.

CDR3 coding DNA: TGTGCCAGCAGTTACCGGGGGAATGAAGCTTTCTTT. Translation gives CASSYRGNEAFF. The V gene is TRBV6-6, the J gene TRBJ1-1, with D tentatively TRBD1 (5 bases). CDR3 length equals 12 residues. Germline V CDR1 and CDR2: MNHNY, SVGAGI (reference sequence). Deletions cut 2 bases from V and 7 bases from J, with 8 bases between.